The rows below give T cell receptor beta chains drawn from one sample of a study of cytotoxic CD8 clonotypes in ibrutinib-treated CLL. Sequencing was performed with immunoSEQ multiplex PCR; in TCRdb, only in-frame clones are kept and a portion is missing. The table has about 50,000 clones, roughly three fifths seen once. The starting material was PBMCs, obtained after 24 months of ibrutinib treatment. The origin of the receptors is a human donor with chronic lymphocytic leukemia. CDR3s include the opening cysteine and the closing phenylalanine or tryptophan.

CASSQVSAGQYSPLHF,TRBJ1-6,TRBV4-1
CASSQEQGAAETQYF,TRBJ2-5,TRBV5-1
CASSSAGTGVGEQYF,TRBJ2-7,TRBV7-8
CSVSTSGVGETQYF,TRBJ2-5,TRBV29-1
CASTVETGTGGGYTF,TRBJ1-2,TRBV2
CASSQDLGGETQYF,TRBJ2-5,TRBV4-2
CASSLLGLANTGELFF,TRBJ2-2,TRBV2
CASSDSGPPGAGELFF,TRBJ2-2,TRBV6-4
CASSPPGQLLNTEAFF,TRBJ1-1,TRBV7-6
CASSTDRDTEAFF,TRBJ1-1,TRBV19
CASSPDSRGGELFF,TRBJ2-2,TRBV5-4
CAISEPGNTEAFF,TRBJ1-1,TRBV10-3
CASSVGGKGYTF,TRBJ1-2,TRBV2
CASSHRSAGGLSGEETQYF,TRBJ2-5,TRBV14
CASSGTGGSYGYTF,TRBJ1-2,TRBV5-6
CASMRTGGTFETQYF,TRBJ2-5,TRBV6-1
CASSSNLDRFYGYTF,TRBJ1-2,TRBV27
CASSLEWLADLGGYTF,TRBJ1-2,TRBV7-2
CASSYGETQYF,TRBJ2-5,TRBV6-5
CASSISDEQYF,TRBJ2-7,TRBV19
CASTFGAGIFNQPQHF,TRBJ1-5,TRBV19
CASSAGGFNQPQHF,TRBJ1-5,TRBV6-1